A single sample gave rise to the 32 T cell receptor beta chains below, sequenced in a study of blood T cell repertoires in COVID-19. Sequenced by immunoSEQ multiplex PCR; TCRdb stores in-frame clones only, minus some. The profile covers some 270,000 clones, with around 84% appearing a single time and 5% to 8% taken by the ten largest. The sample consisted of PBMCs or T cells enriched from blood (not recorded which). The receptors derive from a woman in her forties or fifties who had been exposed to COVID-19.

This clone was recorded once. CDR3: CASSTTTGGDSPLHF. In nucleotides, the CDR3 is TGTGCCAGTAGTACCACGACAGGGGGCGATTCACCCCTCCACTTT. The V call is TRBV19, the J call TRBJ1-6; TRBD1 matches at 10 bases. Unmatched junction bases numbered 5, after V lost 4 bases and J lost 8 bases. Germline assignment: CDR1 LNHDA and CDR2 SQIVND (reference sequence). CDR3 length equals 15 residues.

The V call is TRBV27, the J call TRBJ2-7, with D maybe TRBD1 (6 bases). Germline CDR1 reads MNHEY; CDR2 reads SMNVEV (reference sequence). Trimming removed 5 bases at V and 3 bases at J, with 11 bases between. The CDR3 spans 13 residues. CDR3: CASSTPDSYEQYF. The CDR3 DNA sequence: TGTGCCAGCAGTACTCCGGACAGCTACGAGCAGTACTTC.

The chain recombines TRBV7-2 with TRBJ1-5; D gene uncertain. Looked up from germline, CDR1 is SGHTA and CDR2 is FQGNSA. The V end was cut by 4 bases, the J end by 5 bases, with 12 bases between. The CDR3 sequence is 14 residues long. The CDR3 DNA follows: TGTGCCAGCAGCTCTCAGGCGCCCGATCAGCCCCAGCATTTT. This codes for CASSSQAPDQPQHF.

Concerning this clone: Other DNA sequences in this specimen translate into the identical CDR3. The V and J genes are TRBV12-3 or TRBV12-4 and TRBJ1-5, with no clear D. The CDR3 consists of 12 residues. Trimming cost V 3 bases and J 2 bases, with 2 bases left between them. As DNA, the CDR3 is TGTGCCAGCAGTTTCGGCAATCAGCCCCAGCATTTT. This gives the protein CASSFGNQPQHF.

V gene TRBV6-5 combines with J gene TRBJ2-7; 7 nucleotides agree with TRBD1. The V gene's germline CDR1 is MNHEY and CDR2 SVGAGI. The V and J ends lost 10 bases and 6 bases, in that order; junction bases with no gene match: 15. This CDR3 comprises 14 residues. The CDR3 DNA follows: TGTGCCACTGCACCGCCTACCTCAGGGGGCGAGCAGTACTTC. This gives the protein CATAPPTSGGEQYF.

The gene calls are TRBV7-9 and TRBJ1-1; 7 nucleotides align to TRBD1. The CDR3 runs 17 residues. Germline CDR1 and CDR2: SEHNR and FQNEAQ (reference sequence). V lost 3 bases to trimming and J lost 2 bases; unmatched junction nucleotides: 12. As DNA, the CDR3 is TGTGCCAGCAGCTTGGGTCTGACGGGACAGACAAACACTGAAGCTTTCTTT. Translating gives CASSLGLTGQTNTEAFF.

The chain recombines TRBV18 with TRBJ2-6, with D perhaps TRBD1 (5 bases). The germline V gene has CDR1 KGHSH and CDR2 LQKENI. The CDR3 is 16 residues long. V was shortened by 3 bases and J by 2 bases, with 11 bases between the two germline ends. CDR3 nucleotide sequence: TGTGCCAGCTCACCCCCCAGGGAAACTGGGGCCAACGTCCTGACTTTC. Encoded protein: CASSPPRETGANVLTF.

The gene calls are TRBV5-6 and TRBJ1-2; D is possibly TRBD1 (5 bases). V lost 4 bases and J lost 5, with 18 bases in between. Germline lookup yields CDR1 SGHDT and CDR2 YYEEEE. This CDR3 is 15 amino acids long. CDR3 loop: CASSLRGTVTYGYTF. The CDR3, as DNA: TGTGCCAGCAGCCTTCGCGGGACGGTCACGTATGGCTACACCTTC.

V is TRBV28 and J is TRBJ2-5; the match to TRBD1 covers 8 bases. CDR1 is MDHEN and CDR2 is SYDVKM in the germline V gene. Losses at the gene ends were 6 bases for V and 5 bases for J; bases not matched to a gene: 11. The CDR3 contains 15 residues. This chain's CDR3 is CASSGRQGRVETQYF. The CDR3 bases are TGTGCCAGCAGCGGTAGACAGGGGCGCGTGGAGACCCAGTACTTC.

This clone was seen a few times. The J gene is TRBJ2-2, the V gene TRBV28; perhaps TRBD2 as D (6 bases). The CDR3 is made up of 15 amino acids. With 7 bases removed from V and 3 bases from J, the gap between germline ends came to 15 bases. The V gene's germline CDR1 is MDHEN and CDR2 SYDVKM. As DNA, the CDR3 is TGTGCCAGCACATGGGGGGTTTTGGACACCGGGGAGCTGTTTTTT. Translated: CASTWGVLDTGELFF.

This clone was recorded once. CDR3 DNA: TGTGCCAGCAGCCCTAATGGGGACAAAGACGAGACCCAGTACTTC. It specifies CASSPNGDKDETQYF. The chain recombines TRBV11-2 with TRBJ2-5, with D perhaps TRBD1 (6 bases). CDR1 is SGHAT and CDR2 is FQNNGV in the germline V gene. With 5 bases removed from V and 5 bases from J, the gap between germline ends came to 18 bases. This CDR3 is built from 15 residues.

The chain links TRBV5-5 to TRBJ2-7; the D gene is possibly TRBD1 (5 bases). This CDR3 is 16 amino acids long. With 4 bases removed from V and 1 base from J, the gap between germline ends came to 18 bases. Germline V lookup: CDR1 SGHKS, CDR2 YYEKEE (reference sequence). The CDR3 sequence: CASSQADSRPSYEQYF. CDR3 nucleotide sequence: TGTGCCAGCAGCCAGGCAGACAGTCGCCCTTCCTACGAGCAGTACTTC.

J is TRBJ1-3 and V is TRBV6-5; perhaps TRBD1 as D (6 bases). The CDR3 has 15 amino acids. V was shortened by 6 bases and J by 0 bases, with 12 bases between the two germline ends. From germline, CDR1 is MNHEY and CDR2 SVGAGI. Here the CDR3 reads CASRPQGYSGNTIYF. CDR3 coding DNA: TGTGCCAGCAGACCTCAGGGGTACTCTGGAAACACCATATATTTT.

The chain recombines TRBV13 with TRBJ2-7, with 10 bases that match TRBD1. Germline lookup yields CDR1 PRHDT and CDR2 FYEKMQ (reference sequence). This CDR3 has 15 amino acids. The ends lost 4 bases at V and 8 bases at J; junction bases unmatched: 11. The CDR3 DNA reads as TGTGCCAGCAGCTCAACTCCCGGGACAGGGGCTCAGCAGTACTTC. Translated: CASSSTPGTGAQQYF.

The V gene is TRBV7-2, the J gene TRBJ2-3; D unclear. CDR3 length: 14 residues. Trimming removed 5 bases at V and 2 bases at J, with 11 bases between. The germline gives CDR1 SGHTA, CDR2 FQGNSA. Here the CDR3 DNA reads TGTGCCAGCAGCCCTCTAGGTTACACAGATACGCAGTATTTT. Its translation: CASSPLGYTDTQYF.

The CDR3 region is CASSRGRANVLTF. The CDR3 coding sequence is TGTGCCAGCAGCCGAGGGAGGGCCAACGTCCTGACTTTC. The V gene is TRBV27, the J gene TRBJ2-6, with a tentative D call TRBD2 (5 bases). The CDR3 contains 13 residues. Trimming took off 6 bases at V and 5 bases at J, with 8 bases between the two ends. The V gene's germline CDR1 is MNHEY and CDR2 SMNVEV (reference sequence).

The chain combines TRBV9 with TRBJ1-1, with 9 bases matching TRBD1. The CDR3 is 13 residues long. Trimming at V came to 3 bases and at J to 9 bases, leaving 6 bases not matched to a gene. Germline V gene sequence: CDR1 SGDLS, CDR2 YYNGEE. CDR3 residues: CASSGGQGSKAFF. In DNA form, the CDR3 reads TGTGCCAGCAGCGGGGGACAGGGTAGTAAAGCTTTCTTT.

V usage is TRBV19 and J usage is TRBJ2-1, with 8 positions matching TRBD1. J lost 4 bases, V lost 8 bases, and 4 bases had no gene match. The CDR3 length is 13 residues. Germline CDR1 is LNHDA and CDR2 is SQIVND (reference sequence). CDR3 in amino acids: CASSRQGYNEQFF. The DNA of the CDR3 is TGTGCCAGTTCGAGACAGGGGTACAATGAGCAGTTCTTC. Drawing the rest from reference TRBV19 and TRBJ2-1, the complete variable domain is DGGITQSPKYLFRKEGQNVTLSCEQNLNHDAMYWYRQDPGQGLRLIYYSQIVNDFQKGDIAEGYSVSREKKESFPLTVTSAQKNPTAFYLCASSRQGYNEQFFGPGTRLTVL.

V is TRBV4-3 and J is TRBJ2-1, with D possibly matching TRBD2 (7 bases). CDR3 length equals 17 residues. V was clipped by 1 base and J by 3 bases, with 16 bases between them. The germline CDR1 and CDR2 sequences are LGHNA and YSLEER. The DNA of the CDR3 is TGCGCCAGCAGCCAAGGGCTGCGAGGGGGGGGCTACAATGAGCAGTTCTTC. Amino acids: CASSQGLRGGGYNEQFF.

The chain carries TRBV30 and TRBJ1-5; TRBD1 matches at 7 bases. Germline loops: CDR1 GTSNPN, CDR2 SVGIG (reference sequence). J gave up 0 bases and V 5 bases, and 4 bases lay outside the gene matches. CDR3 length: 14 amino acids. The CDR3 is CAWGTVDSNQPQHF. CDR3 nucleotides: TGTGCCTGGGGGACAGTTGATAGCAATCAGCCCCAGCATTTT.

This rearrangement joins TRBV12-3 or TRBV12-4 to TRBJ1-3; D gene uncertain. The CDR3 spans 13 residues. Trimming took 8 bases from V and 2 from J, leaving 10 bases between them. The CDR3 DNA sequence: TGTGCCAGCTCTTATAGCACTGGAAACACCATATATTTT. Residues: CASSYSTGNTIYF.

The chain carries TRBV5-1 and TRBJ2-7; TRBD1 agrees at 7 bases. Germline CDR1 is SGHRS and CDR2 is YFSETQ. CDR3 size: 15 residues. After removal of 0 bases from V and 2 bases from J, the junction contained 5 bases not matched to a gene. CDR3 residues: CASSLEGTVPYEQYF. The CDR3, as DNA: TGCGCCAGCAGCTTGGAGGGGACAGTGCCCTACGAGCAGTACTTC.

This clone was found a few times. The rearrangement links TRBV6-5 to TRBJ1-2; the D gene is possibly TRBD1 (6 bases). Per the germline V gene, CDR1 is MNHEY and CDR2 is SVGAGI. Trimming cost V 5 bases and J 5 bases, with 12 bases left between them. This CDR3 has 13 amino acids. The CDR3 coding sequence is TGTGCCAGCAGTCCGGGACATAGTTATGGCTACACCTTC. Translated: CASSPGHSYGYTF.

The chain combines TRBV10-3 with TRBJ1-5, with D perhaps matching TRBD1 (6 bases). The V gene's germline CDR1 is ENHRY and CDR2 SYGVKD. The CDR3 loop spans 14 amino acids. Trimming left V 4 bases short and J 4 bases short, with 11 bases between. The CDR3 DNA reads as TGTGCCATCAGTGCAGGGGAGCCAAATCAGCCCCAGCATTTT. Residues: CAISAGEPNQPQHF.

CDR3 nucleotides: TGCAGTGCGAGTAAACGAGGGCAGCTTAATGAAAAACTGTTTTTT. This encodes CSASKRGQLNEKLFF. This chain joins TRBV20-1 and TRBJ1-4, with D unclear. Germline values: CDR1 DFQATT, CDR2 SNEGSKA (reference sequence). The CDR3 is 15 amino acids. V was shortened by 6 bases and J by 4 bases, with 18 bases between the two germline ends.

This chain links TRBV19 with TRBJ2-1, with a possible D match to TRBD1 (5 bases). The V end was cut by 5 bases, the J end by 8 bases, with 7 bases between. Germline loops: CDR1 LNHDA, CDR2 SQIVND (reference sequence). The CDR3 sequence is 11 residues long. CDR3 DNA: TGTGCCAGTAGTCAGGGCCATGAGCAGTTCTTC. It translates to CASSQGHEQFF.

In its sample, this clone was seen once. The chain links TRBV9 to TRBJ1-2; 11 bases line up with TRBD1. V gave up 1 base and J gave up 6 bases; unmatched junction bases: 5. The CDR3 consists of 15 residues. Germline lookup yields CDR1 SGDLS and CDR2 YYNGEE. In DNA, the CDR3 is TGTGCCAGCAGCGTACGGGACAGGGGGGGTAATGGCTACACCTTC. Translating it yields CASSVRDRGGNGYTF.

This rearrangement joins TRBV23-1 to TRBJ1-3; D is perhaps TRBD1 (6 bases). TRBV23-1 is sorted into the ORF group, with uncertain function. V dropped 8 bases and J dropped 0 bases, with 14 bases sitting between them. The CDR3 runs to 15 residues. The CDR3 nucleotides are TGCGCCAGCCCTCACAGGGTGAGCTCTGGAAACACCATATATTTT. Translated, it gives CASPHRVSSGNTIYF.

DNA for the CDR3: TGTGCCAGCAGCTTTACGGGGGGGTCGAATGAGCAGTTCTTC. Residues: CASSFTGGSNEQFF. The chain couples TRBV7-9 to TRBJ2-1, with 8 positions matching TRBD2. Trimming took 3 bases from V and 7 from J; bases not matched to a gene: 5. The germline CDR1 and CDR2 sequences are SEHNR and FQNEAQ (reference sequence). The CDR3 spans 14 residues. Full variable domain (missing parts from reference TRBV7-9 and TRBJ2-1): DTGVSQNPRHKITKRGQNVTFRCDPISEHNRLYWYRQTLGQGPEFLTYFQNEAQLEKSRLLSDRFSAERPKGSFSTLEIQRTEQGDSAMYLCASSFTGGSNEQFFGPGTRLTVL.

J is TRBJ2-5 and V is TRBV21-1; the D call of TRBD1 is as the table states it, not checked on the DNA. TRBV21-1 represents a pseudogene. This CDR3 spans 16 amino acids. This chain's CDR3 is CASSKSRRARGETQYF. CDR3 nucleotide sequence: TGTGCCAGCAGCAAAAGTAGAAGGGCCAGGGGGGAGACCCAGTACTTC.

The gene calls are TRBV25-1 and TRBJ1-3; the D gene is possibly TRBD1 (6 bases). V was clipped by 5 bases and J by 0 bases, with 17 bases between them. Germline CDR1 MGHDK, CDR2 SYGVNS. The CDR3 is 17 amino acids. The CDR3 sequence: CASSPSFGQPSGNTIYF. In DNA, the CDR3 is TGTGCCAGCAGTCCCTCATTCGGACAGCCCTCTGGAAACACCATATATTTT.

This clone has just one count. V gene TRBV28 combines with J gene TRBJ1-1, with no clear D. CDR1 and CDR2 from the germline V gene are MDHEN and SYDVKM. The CDR3 covers 17 residues. Trimming shortened V by 6 bases and J by 0 bases, and 20 bases separated the two germline ends. CDR3 nucleotides: TGTGCCAGCAGCCCTACTTCTCCTGGACTTCTGAACACTGAAGCTTTCTTT. Its translation: CASSPTSPGLLNTEAFF.